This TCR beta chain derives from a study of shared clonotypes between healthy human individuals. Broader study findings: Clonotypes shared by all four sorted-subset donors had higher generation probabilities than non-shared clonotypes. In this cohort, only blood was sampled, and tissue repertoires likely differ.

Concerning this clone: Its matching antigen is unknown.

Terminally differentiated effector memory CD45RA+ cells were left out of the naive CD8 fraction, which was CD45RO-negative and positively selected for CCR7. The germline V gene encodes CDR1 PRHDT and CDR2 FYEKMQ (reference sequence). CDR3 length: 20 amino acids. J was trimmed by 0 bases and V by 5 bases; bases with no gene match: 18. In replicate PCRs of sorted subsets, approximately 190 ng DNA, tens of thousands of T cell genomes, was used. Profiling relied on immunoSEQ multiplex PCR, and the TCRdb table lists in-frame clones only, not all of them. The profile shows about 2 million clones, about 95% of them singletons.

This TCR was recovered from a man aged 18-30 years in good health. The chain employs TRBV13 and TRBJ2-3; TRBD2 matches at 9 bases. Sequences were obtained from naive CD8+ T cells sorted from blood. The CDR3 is CASSAVGWASGDTSTDTQYF. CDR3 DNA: TGTGCCAGCAGCGCCGTCGGATGGGCTAGCGGGGATACTAGCACAGATACGCAGTATTTT.